This TCR beta chain was sequenced during a study of beta chain features in type 1 diabetes (dated by TCRdb to 2017 to 2018). With respect to the entire study: No differences in mean age, gender distribution, total cell number or subset yield were found between patients and healthy donors. Regulatory and stem cell-like memory subsets were isolated from only 8 patients and roughly eight healthy donors, whereas naive and central memory subsets came from all 30 or so donors. In the study, recently diagnosed type 1 diabetes patients and matched healthy donors were compared on the TCRB repertoires of their sorted circulating CD4+ T cell subsets. A total of around 110,000,000 sorted cells were examined across all samples, and RNA yield correlated strongly with the number of cells per subset.

This clone has a handful of counts. Its antigen remains undetermined. No base quality values were provided; no much bigger clone lies one nucleotide off. The CDR3 holds 19 amino acids from the cysteine to the phenylalanine. The entry retains the CDR3 DNA only, 57 bases that are in frame from base 1. The entire isolated RNA was reverse transcribed using the High Capacity cDNA Reverse Transcription Kit, and thus expressed TCRB transcripts were sequenced. Deep immunoSEQ sequencing was applied to naive, central memory and regulatory T cell samples, giving an average of roughly 3.5 million total reads per sample. Sorted cells were lysed in RLT buffer and RNA was extracted with DNase-treated RNeasy Micro or Mini kits, depending on cell number. Each cell subset was processed on its own to prevent cross-contamination, while patient and healthy donor samples were processed together. The immunoSEQ multiplex PCR was used to amplify TCRB sequences from cDNA, yielding 87-bp fragments that span the CDR3 region. Sequencing of the amplicons was performed on the Illumina HiSeq platform. The paper's processing steps were these. PCR bias was corrected computationally using synthetic template baselines, and reads within Hamming distance 2 were collapsed, with unmergeable singletons discarded. Reads were aligned against IMGT to assign V, D and J genes, CDR3 length and insertions or deletions at six rearrangement sites. Clonotype counts were normalized to sorted cell number within each subset before computing true diversity and Gini coefficients with the tcR R package. The overlap coefficient, calculated on TCRB nucleotide sequences, was used to quantify repertoire sharing. As a proxy for the pre-selection repertoire, out-of-frame TCRB sequences from naive cells were analyzed. In TCRdb, the immuneACCESS table is reduced to in-frame sequences with V and J assigned. These tables do not hold every clone; where another copy was compared, an unresolved V gene accounts for under half, and the others remain unexplained. V and J calls plus clone size are reproduced from that table; the DNA served to infer D and trimming. This sample holds 200,000 to 300,000 clones; 11% to 15% were observed only once. The ten largest clones capture around 0.026% of the sample.

Each donor gave one peripheral blood draw, averaging around 0.11 L, which was collected into heparinised tubes. Naive, central memory, regulatory and stem cell-like memory CD4+ T cells were sorted on a BD FACSAria II using a panel including CD45RO, CCR7, CD25, CD127, CD95 and CD27. Purity was above 98% for every sorted population. PBMCs were isolated immediately by Lymphoprep density gradient centrifugation and stained directly without culture. Samples were stained and sorted in pairs, with one healthy donor and one patient per experiment, so that batch effects were minimized. Paper-wide results and their limitations: At VDJ recombination sites, type 1 diabetes patients had fewer insertions and more deleted nucleotides, which implies abnormalities in thymic rearrangement. Because cDNA rather than genomic DNA was sequenced, highly expressing activated cells could have been over-represented, although no difference in activation and CD3 levels was found between groups. In all four CD4+ subsets, TCRB CDR3 length was moderately but significantly shorter in type 1 diabetes patients. HLA sub-analyses involved small numbers of individuals, so any influence of HLA type on TCRB rearrangement remained unresolved. Naive, central memory and regulatory TCRB repertoires appeared more similar among patients than among healthy donors. Shorter templates might be favored by PCR, yet because patient and control samples were amplified and corrected together, any such skew would affect both groups equally.

The sequencing input was naive CD4+ T cells from blood. The cell subset or site label, as the study defines it: true naive CD4+ T cells. This clonotype was obtained from a woman in her forties in good health. Rearrangement joined TRBV1 to TRBJ2-5; TRBD2, the table's D call, was not compared with the DNA. TRBV1 is tagged as a pseudogene. The nucleotide sequence reads TGCACCAGCAGCCCTCTCAGGGGGCTAGCGGGGTACCTCCAAGAGACCCAGTACTTC. The translation is CTSSPLRGLAGYLQETQYF.